Listed here are 21 T cell receptor beta chains from one sample, sequenced in a study of radiotherapy plus CTLA-4 blockade in lung cancer (dated by TCRdb to 2016 to 2019). Libraries came from the immunoSEQ multiplex PCR assay. TCRdb re-hosts the immuneACCESS table, in-frame sequences only. Its copies lack some clones; in the studies checked, an unresolved V gene accounts for under half of them, and the cause for the rest is not known. The sample table holds 90,000 or so clones, of which 75% to 90% were seen once. In total, the top ten clones hold 0.65% to 0.95% of the sample. The sequencing used peripheral blood, collected from a patient treated with radiotherapy plus ipilimumab. These receptors were obtained from a human donor with non-small cell lung cancer who had stable disease on radiotherapy plus ipilimumab.

The V gene is TRBV11-2, the J gene TRBJ2-3; D call uncertain. The CDR3 contains 12 residues. Per the germline V gene, CDR1 is SGHAT and CDR2 is FQNNGV. Trimming took off 5 bases at V and 2 bases at J, with 5 bases between the two ends. The CDR3 DNA sequence: TGTGCCAGCAGCCGAGCCACAGATACGCAGTATTTT. It encodes CASSRATDTQYF.

The gene calls are TRBV15 and TRBJ2-7; weak D call: TRBD2 (5 bases). Germline V gives CDR1 LNHNV, CDR2 YYDKDF (reference sequence). V gave up 2 bases and J gave up 2 bases, with 10 bases separating them. The CDR3 sequence is 14 residues long. This CDR3 is CATSRPSGTYEQYF. For the CDR3, the DNA is TGTGCCACCAGCAGACCCTCGGGGACCTACGAGCAGTACTTC. The variable domain in full, with the rest retrieved from reference TRBV15 and TRBJ2-7, is DAMVIQNPRYQVTQFGKPVTLSCSQTLNHNVMYWYQQKSSQAPKLLFHYYDKDFNNEADTPDNFQSRRPNTSFCFLDIRSPGLGDTAMYLCATSRPSGTYEQYFGPGTRLTVT.

The J gene is TRBJ1-1, the V gene TRBV19, with 7 bases that match TRBD1. V shed 4 bases and J 4 bases; nucleotides not matched to a gene: 6. Germline-derived CDR1 and CDR2 are LNHDA and SQIVND (reference sequence). The CDR3 is 14 residues long. The CDR3 nucleotides are TGTGCCAGTAGTAGGGACAGACGAATCACTGAAGCTTTCTTT. Its protein is CASSRDRRITEAFF.

V gene TRBV7-6 combines with J gene TRBJ2-4; D might be TRBD1 or TRBD2, each matching 6 bases. The CDR3 sequence is 17 residues long. The V gene's germline CDR1 is SGHVS and CDR2 FNYEAQ. V gave up 1 base and J gave up 0 bases, with 13 bases separating them. The CDR3 region is CASSLEGGGLAKNIQYF. The CDR3 region has the DNA TGTGCCAGCAGCTTAGAGGGGGGTGGGTTAGCCAAAAACATTCAGTACTTC.

On this clone itself: An end of the junction does not agree with germline; a read error may underlie this. This CDR3 reads CASRIGQGRNQPQHF. CDR3 coding DNA: TGTGCCAGTAGGATAGGACAGGGGCGCAATCAGCCCCAGCATTTT. The chain couples TRBV19 to TRBJ1-5; 9 bases match TRBD1. The CDR3 extends over 15 amino acids. Germline V gene sequence: CDR1 LNHDA, CDR2 SQIVND (reference sequence). The whole variable domain, filled in from reference TRBV19 and TRBJ1-5, reads DGGITQSPKYLFRKEGQNVTLSCEQNLNHDAMYWYRQDPGQGLRLIYYSQIVNDFQKGDIAEGYSVSREKKESFPLTVTSAQKNPTAFYLCASRIGQGRNQPQHFGDGTRLSIL.

V usage is TRBV5-1 and J usage is TRBJ2-1; no definite D call. Germline-derived CDR1 and CDR2 are SGHRS and YFSETQ. CDR3 length equals 13 residues. With 4 bases removed from V and 6 bases from J, the gap between germline ends came to 11 bases. The CDR3 spells CASSTTGINEQFF. The CDR3 DNA sequence: TGCGCCAGCAGCACGACTGGGATCAATGAGCAGTTCTTC. The whole variable domain, remainder taken from reference TRBV5-1 and TRBJ2-1, is KAGVTQTPRYLIKTRGQQVTLSCSPISGHRSVSWYQQTPGQGLQFLFEYFSETQRNKGNFPGRFSGRQFSNSRSEMNVSTLELGDSALYLCASSTTGINEQFFGPGTRLTVL.

The chain recombines TRBV27 with TRBJ2-1, with 11 bases identical to TRBD1. Germline trimming cut 0 bases from V and 4 bases from J; bases unmatched to any gene: 23. Germline assignment: CDR1 MNHEY and CDR2 SMNVEV (reference sequence). This CDR3 region has 23 residues. CDR3 sequence reads: CASSLSIAPGQGVSAGYYNEQFF. CDR3 sequence (DNA): TGTGCCAGCAGTTTATCGATAGCCCCGGGACAGGGGGTATCAGCGGGGTATTACAATGAGCAGTTCTTC.

The genes are TRBV18 and TRBJ1-1; D uncertain. This CDR3 spans 13 amino acids. The ends were cut back, 3 bases at V and 1 base at J, with 6 bases in the middle. Germline CDR1 is KGHSH and CDR2 is LQKENI. CDR3 residues: CASSPHENTEAFF. The CDR3 bases are TGTGCCAGCTCACCTCACGAGAACACTGAAGCTTTCTTT. Using reference TRBV18 and TRBJ1-1 for the parts outside the CDR3, the full variable domain is NAGVMQNPRHLVRRRGQEARLRCSPMKGHSHVYWYRQLPEEGLKFMVYLQKENIIDESGMPKERFSAEFPKEGPSILRIQQVVRGDSAAYFCASSPHENTEAFFGQGTRLTVV.

The chain carries TRBV14 and TRBJ1-6; a weak D match, TRBD1 (5 bases). This CDR3 comprises 15 residues. Germline CDR1 reads SGHDN; CDR2 reads FVKESK. V dropped 1 base and J dropped 6 bases, with 10 bases sitting between them. CDR3 bases: TGTGCCAGCAGCCAAGCGAGGGGCGGTAATTCACCCCTCCACTTT. This gives the protein CASSQARGGNSPLHF.

V gene TRBV6-5 combines with J gene TRBJ2-1; 9 bases line up with TRBD2. This CDR3 contains 15 residues. Germline assignment: CDR1 MNHEY and CDR2 SVGAGI. V lost 5 bases to trimming and J lost 0 bases; unmatched junction nucleotides: 2. CDR3 DNA sequence: TGTGCCAGCAGTGTTAGCGGGAGCTCCTACAATGAGCAGTTCTTC. It yields the protein CASSVSGSSYNEQFF.

This chain connects TRBV19 to TRBJ2-1, with a possible D match to TRBD1 (5 bases). The CDR3 is 15 amino acids. Germline values: CDR1 LNHDA, CDR2 SQIVND (reference sequence). V was pared by 5 bases and J by 1 base, with 12 bases between. The CDR3 nucleotides read TGTGCCAGTAGTGCCCAGGGCGGATCCTACAATGAGCAGTTCTTC. It yields the protein CASSAQGGSYNEQFF.

The chain is built from TRBV7-3 and TRBJ2-2; D remains unclear. The germline V gene encodes CDR1 SGHTA and CDR2 FQGTGA. Trimming took off 4 bases at V and 4 bases at J, with 10 bases between the two ends. The CDR3 runs 14 residues. Written as DNA, the CDR3 is TGTGCCAGCAGCTCTGCTTTCGGCACCGGGGAGCTGTTTTTT. As protein: CASSSAFGTGELFF.

This clone showed up just once. V and J are TRBV28 and TRBJ2-5; either TRBD1 or TRBD2 may fit D (5 bases each). Trimming took off 6 bases at V and 2 bases at J, with 16 bases between the two ends. Germline CDR1 is MDHEN and CDR2 is SYDVKM. The CDR3 consists of 15 residues. The CDR3 reads CASRPPGRGQETQYF. The CDR3 nucleotides are TGTGCCAGCAGACCTCCGGGACGGGGACAAGAGACCCAGTACTTC. The whole variable domain, filled in from reference TRBV28 and TRBJ2-5, reads DVKVTQSSRYLVKRTGEKVFLECVQDMDHENMFWYRQDPGLGLRLIYFSYDVKMKEKGDIPEGYSVSREKKERFSLILESASTNQTSMYLCASRPPGRGQETQYFGPGTRLLVL.

This rearrangement joins TRBV7-8 to TRBJ2-2; perhaps D is TRBD1 or TRBD2 (5 bases each). The V and J ends lost 5 bases and 4 bases respectively, with 14 bases between them. This CDR3 is 15 amino acids long. Looked up from germline, CDR1 is SGHVS and CDR2 is FQNEAQ. DNA of the CDR3: TGTGCCAGCAGCCCCGGTTTGGGGGTCACCGGGGAGCTGTTTTTT. Translation gives CASSPGLGVTGELFF.

The chain uses TRBV2 and TRBJ2-3, with D hard to call. Trimming removed 7 bases from V and 3 bases from J, with 14 bases in between. In germline, CDR1 is SNHLY, CDR2 FYNNEI. There are 14 residues in the CDR3. The CDR3 spells CASKGTSRTDTQYF. The CDR3 nucleotides read TGTGCCAGCAAAGGAACCTCTAGGACAGATACGCAGTATTTT.

CDR3 coding DNA: TGTGCCAGCAGCTTAGATCGGAACACTGAAGCTTTCTTT. This translates into CASSLDRNTEAFF. The V and J genes are TRBV11-1 and TRBJ1-1; D call uncertain. The V gene's germline CDR1 is SGHAT and CDR2 FQDESV (reference sequence). This CDR3 comprises 13 residues. Trimming cost V 1 base and J 1 base, with 4 bases left between them.

The rearrangement links TRBV6-5 to TRBJ2-6; D gene unclear. This CDR3 has 15 amino acids. Germline V gene sequence: CDR1 MNHEY, CDR2 SVGAGI. The ends were cut back, 5 bases at V and 0 bases at J, with 8 bases in the middle. CDR3 loop: CASSPSISGANVLTF. In DNA form, the CDR3 reads TGTGCCAGCAGTCCCTCCATCTCTGGGGCCAACGTCCTGACTTTC.

The gene calls are TRBV5-1 and TRBJ1-1; D is undetermined. The germline V gene encodes CDR1 SGHRS and CDR2 YFSETQ. This CDR3 has 15 residues. Deletions cut 4 bases from V and 1 base from J, with 14 bases between. The CDR3 protein is CASSQDAQRNTEAFF. The DNA of the CDR3 is TGCGCCAGCAGCCAGGACGCGCAGAGGAACACTGAAGCTTTCTTT.

The CDR3 DNA is TGTGCCAGCAGCCCCGCCGACAGGTTGAACACTGAAGCTTTCTTT. Translation gives CASSPADRLNTEAFF. This rearrangement joins TRBV4-2 to TRBJ1-1; possible D gene TRBD1, 6 bases. This CDR3 is built from 15 residues. Germline V gene sequence: CDR1 LGHNA, CDR2 YNFKEQ. V gave up 4 bases and J gave up 0 bases, with 12 bases separating them.

This chain uses TRBV7-9 with TRBJ1-5; TRBD1 aligns across 7 bases. The germline gives CDR1 SEHNR, CDR2 FQNEAQ (reference sequence). Trimming cost V 4 bases and J 3 bases; bases outside gene matches: 6. The CDR3 loop spans 15 amino acids. CDR3 DNA sequence: TGTGCCAGCAGCTCCGGACAGGCCCCCAATCAGCCCCAGCATTTT. It is translated as CASSSGQAPNQPQHF.

The genes are TRBV5-1 and TRBJ2-1; the match to TRBD2 covers 11 bases. The CDR3 consists of 15 residues. Germline loops: CDR1 SGHRS, CDR2 YFSETQ. V lost 3 bases and J lost 7; bases outside the gene matches: 6. This CDR3 reads CASSSTSGSLNEQFF. The CDR3, as DNA: TGCGCCAGCAGCTCAACTAGCGGGAGTTTAAATGAGCAGTTCTTC.